This T cell receptor beta chain appears in the sequencing data of a study of shared clonotypes between healthy human individuals. Study-level results: Clonotype sharing among donors was thought likely to change with sequencing depth.

A remark on this clone: The target antigen is unknown.

Per the germline V gene, CDR1 is MDHEN and CDR2 is SYDVKM. With 5 bases removed from V and 0 bases from J, the gap between germline ends came to 14 bases. The CDR3 is 15 amino acids. Method: immunoSEQ multiplex PCR; TCRdb's copy keeps in-frame clones and lacks some. The sample consists of fewer than 700,000 clones, approximately 95% of them appearing once. Naive CD8 cells lacked CD45RO and underwent positive selection for CCR7, leaving out terminally differentiated effector memory CD45RA+ cells. The V call is TRBV28, the J call TRBJ2-7; D may be TRBD2 (5 bases). This TCR derives from a woman aged 30 to 39 in good health. Sequencing was done on a sample of naive CD8+ T cells sorted from blood. DNA of the CDR3: TGTGCCAGCAGTCCTCCGAGACTATACTCCTACGAGCAGTACTTC. It specifies CASSPPRLYSYEQYF.